Given below is one T cell receptor (beta chain) in context. What antigen it recognizes has not been identified. Base qualities are not recorded, but no much larger clone differs from it by a single base. The donors belonged to the validation cohort of under 150 subjects, which was separate from the approximately 610-subject first cohort. Library preparation was by the immunoSEQ multiplex PCR assay. On the authors' methods: A statistical classification framework was developed to diagnose cytomegalovirus status using the catalog of TCR beta chain sequences. The immuneACCESS repertoire file appears here via TCRdb, limited to in-frame rearrangements. These files lack a portion of the clones; in checked studies, under half of the deficit traces to unresolved V genes, and the cause of the others is not known. From that table come the V and J calls and clone size; the DNA was used to work out D and trimming. The sample has approximately 280,000 clones on record, approximately 90% of them singletons. Of the sample, around 0.92% falls within the top ten clones.

This sample is part of a study of cytomegalovirus exposure and HLA in healthy donors (dated by TCRdb to 2017 to 2019). With respect to the entire study: A later analysis indicated that the roughly 120 validation repertoires were generated on the platform also employed for the approximately 700 repertoires of the first cohort. The study was designed to test whether signatures of past pathogen exposure could be identified by cataloging public T cell receptors. A separate validation cohort of approximately 130 different subjects was used in addition to the roughly 700-subject first cohort. To predict cytomegalovirus infection status, the study brought together high-throughput TCR immunosequencing, statistical association of individual TCRs with disease status, and machine learning.

V is reduced by 5 bases and J by 5 bases, leaving a spacing of 10 bases between them. The CDR3 sequence holds 13 residues, the cysteine and phenylalanine included. Only the CDR3 part of the read is kept: 39 bases, read in frame from the first base. The CDR1 and CDR2 encoded by the germline V gene (reference sequence) are SGHAT and FQDESV. What the work shows at the level of the full study, not this receptor alone: In vitro tests confirmed that a few of the cytomegalovirus-associated TCR beta chains recognize cytomegalovirus antigens. Most TCR sequences were seen in very few donors, while some public TCRs were found in many individuals. According to the authors, the approach could potentially be generalized to other disease states and immunological phenotypes. In the study, some 160 TCR beta chains were listed as associated with cytomegalovirus. Subsequent analysis determined that TCRs grouped into clusters in the first cohort also showed a tendency toward co-occurrence across the 120 or so validation repertoires, and about 93% of cluster scores exceeded 0. All 120 or so repertoires were used to score co-occurrence in the validation cohort in a later analysis, because that analysis had no HLA typing for the cohort. The classifier was reported to diagnose cytomegalovirus status with high specificity and sensitivity in both the original cohort and the validation cohort.

The sequenced sample consisted of PBMCs. This TCR came from a woman aged 18-35 years in good health and CMV-seronegative. This chain is built from TRBV11-1 and TRBJ1-5; the D gene is perhaps TRBD1, from 5 matching bases. The CDR3 reads as follows: CASSVTGDQPQHF. The DNA sequence follows: TGTGCCAGCAGCGTTACAGGAGATCAGCCCCAGCATTTT.